There are many counts of the clone carrying this T cell receptor beta chain. The antigen is not known. This entry belongs to a study of CD8 T cells in ankylosing spondylitis. Study-level results: Disease-linked clones bore a CD8+ phenotype, appearing relatively rarely in peripheral blood. Enrichment of disease-linked clones was reportedly significant in matched ankylosing spondylitis synovial fluid. Certain motif variants had earlier appeared in reactive arthritis synovial fluid and blood. Typical of ankylosing spondylitis blood, it appeared, was a TCR beta motif of under 10 highly homologous variants.

Germline V gene sequence: CDR1 SGDLS, CDR2 YYNGEE. CDR3 size: 14 residues. The junction had 4 bases not matched to a gene; V was cut back by 3 bases and J by 2 bases. One entry per CDR3 protein results from TCRdb running MiXCR on the 5' RACE reads. This sample has roughly 42,000 distinct CDR3 sequences, with 2.7% found just once. The sequencing sample was made of blood, either unsorted or a sorted T cell fraction (not recorded which). The origin of this receptor is a male donor with ankylosing spondylitis or in good health (not recorded which). The chain carries TRBV9 and TRBJ1-1, with 7 positions matching TRBD1. The DNA for the CDR3 is TGTGCCAGCAGCGAGACAGGGATTAACACTGAAGCTTTCTTT. Translating gives CASSETGINTEAFF. The full variable domain, its missing parts supplied by reference TRBV9 and TRBJ1-1, is DSGVTQTPKHLITATGQRVTLRCSPRSGDLSVYWYQQSLDQGLQFLIQYYNGEERAKGNILERFSAQQFPDLHSELNLSSLELGDSALYFCASSETGINTEAFFGQGTRLTVV.